This T cell receptor (beta chain) was recorded in a study of cytomegalovirus exposure and HLA in healthy donors (dated by TCRdb to about 2017). Study-level background: An earlier analysis of approximately 600 of the donors reported 250 to 350 Gb of sequence data and more than 90 million unique TCR beta sequences from around 200 million T cells. A later genetic analysis took genome-wide SNP genotypes for about three fifths of the roughly 700 donors and used that subset as a discovery cohort. The number of donors typed differed by locus, with about 629-640 for A, B, C, DRB1 and DQB1, more than 500 for DQA1, under 610 for DPA1, and around 460 for DPB1. The genetic ancestry cluster associated with self-reported Caucasian donors included about 81% of the roughly 360 genotyped donors. Rather than using new phenotypic data, the later analysis identified candidate immune exposures from TCR beta sequences and from how often those sequences occurred across donors. The study was designed to test whether signatures of past pathogen exposure could be identified by cataloging public T cell receptors. The study combined high-throughput TCR immunosequencing, statistical association of individual TCRs with disease status, and machine learning to predict cytomegalovirus infection status. Donor age, sex, ethnicity and CMV serostatus were compiled alongside the repertoire data. Every discovery cohort repertoire had been produced on one sequencing platform. Across approximately 400 genotyped donors of the cohort, an average of about 240,000 unique TCR beta nucleotide sequences per donor were sequenced, and 15% to 20% of those sequences were non-productive. HLA typing covered class I and class II loci at four-digit resolution. An early release covering roughly 640 HLA-typed donors comprised 250 to 350 gigabases of sequencing data and approximately 85 million unique TCR sequences. Besides the first cohort of under 700 subjects, a separate validation cohort made up of roughly 130 different subjects was used. To study patterns of TCR occurrence, a later analysis re-analyzed previously published TCR beta repertoires from around 700 donors and added high-resolution HLA genotyping. In an earlier analysis of roughly 600 of the donors, high-throughput TCR beta sequencing was used to judge whether each TCR beta V gene segment behaved as functional or pseudogenic. Because of strong linkage in the cohort, a handful of DR-DQ haplotypes were treated as single units for association and clustering. Using immunosequencing, the study profiled T cell repertoires from some 670 subjects and related those repertoires to cytomegalovirus serostatus. Paper-wide results and their limitations: An association between a missense DCLRE1C variant and V-gene and J-gene trimming of TCR beta chains was found in a later genetic analysis and replicated in an independent cohort. Because some donors lacked HLA typing at each locus, the association tests relied only on the typed subset. The earlier analysis of 587 of the donors excluded approximately 17 rarely observed V segments, including chromosome 9 orphons, because counts were too low. A later analysis reported that several top co-occurrence clusters appeared linked to parvovirus B19, influenza, CMV and Epstein-Barr virus. In a later analysis, most CMV-associated TCR beta chains were found to appear HLA-restricted, with HLA associations seemingly driven largely by CMV exposure. The sequencing pipeline was judged likely to have produced a cluster of highly shared sequence variants as a technical artifact. When HLA alleles, especially DR and DQ, strongly co-occurred, TCR associations were difficult to assign to individual alleles. In vitro tests confirmed that a few of the cytomegalovirus-associated TCR beta chains recognize cytomegalovirus antigens. Sequencing depth was assumed to be roughly uniform across donors in the presence/absence analyses, though that assumption may not hold. In both the original and validation cohorts, the classifier was reported to diagnose cytomegalovirus status with high specificity and sensitivity. Specific HLA alleles were associated with over 15,000 TCR beta sequences at a false discovery rate of 0.05 in a later analysis. The only immune exposure information available for the cohort was CMV serostatus. A further reported finding was that TCR beta sequences accurately predicted the HLA-A and HLA-B alleles for most subjects in the first cohort. In an earlier analysis of approximately 590 of the donors, most TCR beta V segments appeared in productive rearrangements about 90% or about 30% of the time, broadly matching IMGT annotations. In the study, 150 to 200 TCR beta chains were listed as associated with cytomegalovirus. Correlated functional status among segregating V segments might be attributable to linkage disequilibrium, but an unknown experimental factor could not be ruled out. In a later analysis, HLA-associated TCR beta chains showed more clonal expansion and lower generation probabilities than non-associated chains that were equally common. According to a later genetic analysis, donors in an Asian-associated ancestry cluster had fewer N-insertions in productive TCRs than the approximately 700-donor mean. A later analysis found that TCR association rates varied across HLA loci, with DRB1 alleles showing the most associated TCRs and HLA-C alleles the fewest. The cohort was sequenced for TCR beta chains only, and without alpha or paired-chain data the features that could be detected were limited. Most TCR sequences were seen in very few donors, while some public TCRs were found in many individuals. It was suggested by the authors that the approach could potentially be generalized to other disease states and immunological phenotypes.

As for this clone: Its antigen specificity is not known. No base quality information exists; no much larger clone differs at one position.

The cohort comprised 710 or so healthy bone marrow donors. At the time of sampling, every cohort member was nominally healthy, though immune exposures that went unrecorded were likely present. The donor was CMV seropositive and belonged to the group of about 290 seropositive cohort members. Each donor provided a peripheral blood sample, and peripheral blood mononuclear cells were used for TCR beta sequencing. Genomic DNA was extracted from the blood cell samples with the Qiagen DNeasy Blood Extraction Kit. The library relied on the immunoSEQ multiplex PCR assay. The multiplex PCR relied on a mix of 60 forward primers for TCR Vbeta segments and 13 reverse primers for TCR Jbeta segments. A multiplex PCR assay on genomic DNA amplified the CDR3 region of rearranged TCR beta genes. On the Illumina HiSeq System, the amplified TCR beta libraries were sequenced as 87-base-pair reads. On the authors' methods: A later analysis tallied around 87 million unique TCR beta chains across the 666 repertoires, and approximately 12 million of those chains were shared by two or more donors. A nearest-neighbor algorithm error-corrected the raw reads and collapsed the reads into unique sequences, merging closely related sequences to remove PCR and sequencing errors. V, D and J gene segments were assigned by aligning CDR3 sequences to IMGT reference sequences. For a sequence to be retained, a match of at least six nucleotides to both a V gene segment and a J gene segment was required. Rearrangements were classified as productive when the CDR3 lacked stop codons and remained in frame with V and J, and all other rearrangements were classified as non-productive. CDR3 was defined according to IMGT convention as the region running from the second conserved V-encoded cysteine to the conserved J-encoded phenylalanine. In an earlier analysis of around 600 of the donors, sequences lacking an unambiguous match to a single V gene segment were excluded. An earlier analysis of 587 of the donors classified V segments as functional when productive rearrangements were above 56.7% and as segregating when the standard deviation between donors was above 5%. A statistical classification framework was developed to diagnose cytomegalovirus status using the catalog of TCR beta chain sequences. A later analysis assigned V and J genes by comparing TCR nucleotide sequences with IMGT/GENE-DB human TR gene sequences. A later analysis assigned CDR3 sequences and most-parsimonious VDJ recombination scenarios with the TCRdist pipeline. In a later analysis, each TCR beta chain was defined by its CDR3 amino acid sequence together with its V-gene family, and reads without a unique V-gene family were excluded. In a later analysis, around 650 highly shared, low-generation-probability nucleotide sequences were removed to address suspected cross-contamination and a sequencing artifact. For each public chain, a later analysis derived a clonal expansion index from normalized ranks of inferred template counts within each repertoire. In a later analysis, generation probabilities were computed with a VDJ recombination model fitted to out-of-frame rearrangements, and the resulting probabilities were checked against IGoR. A later analysis scored TCR-TCR, TCR-HLA and TCR-CMV co-occurrence with hypergeometric tests, applying a repertoire-size bias correction to TCR pairs. False discovery rates were estimated in a later analysis by permuting HLA or CMV assignments 20 times. In a later analysis, co-occurring TCRs were grouped using DBSCAN, with TCRdist sequence similarity added in when clustering inside HLA-allele-positive subsets. Repertoires with fewer than 30,000 or more than 120,000 public chains, plus five repertoires with anomalous nucleotide sharing, were excluded from co-occurrence clustering. TCRdb holds this immuneACCESS table with in-frame rearrangements only. Some clones are missing; in checked studies, unresolved V genes explain under half, and the rest has no known cause. V and J calls and clone size are given by that table; D and trimming were obtained from the DNA. In all, the sample holds 100,000 to 150,000 clones, and more than 75% of those were seen once. Less than 15% of the sample rests with the top ten.

This receptor was obtained from a woman aged 55-75 years in good health and CMV-seropositive. Material for sequencing was PBMCs.

The CDR3 reads as follows: CASSADRIGANVLTF. The nucleotides read TGTGCCAGCAGCGCCGATAGAATTGGGGCCAACGTCCTGACTTTC. Recombination linked TRBV9 to TRBJ2-6; no D gene is confidently identified. The germline V gene gives CDR1 as SGDLS and CDR2 as YYNGEE. V is pared back by 3 bases and J by 3 bases, with 10 bases lying between the germline termini. The CDR3 holds 15 amino acids from the cysteine to the phenylalanine. The sequence is cut down to CDR3 DNA, 45 bases in frame from base 1.